This TCR beta chain was recorded in a study of cytomegalovirus exposure and HLA in healthy donors. Study-wide results and limits: Specific recognition of CMV antigens was confirmed in vitro for a few chains (all CMV-associated). A subsequent analysis found that TCR clusters from the first cohort also tended to co-occur in the 90 to 150 validation repertoires, with 90% to 95% of cluster scores above 0.

TCRdb's table, derived via immunoSEQ multiplex PCR, lists solely in-frame clones and lacks some. This sample has approximately 230,000 clones, with roughly 87% found just once. CDR1 is SGHTA and CDR2 is FQGNSA in the germline V gene. V shed 1 base and J shed 1 base, with 7 bases lying between them. This CDR3 contains 14 residues. Regarding this clone: Its antigen is unidentified.

The TCR sequence derives from a man younger than 30 in good health and CMV-seropositive. Sequencing was carried out using PBMCs. The chain combines TRBV7-2 with TRBJ1-1; D may be TRBD1 (5 bases). CDR3 nucleotide sequence: TGTGCCAGCAGCTTAGTCCAGGGGAACACTGAAGCTTTCTTT. It encodes CASSLVQGNTEAFF.